This T cell receptor beta chain was sequenced during a study of T-cell memory formation after mild COVID-19. At the level of the study: Across donors, TCR clusters were largely donor specific.

Notes on the study in general: Within pre-infection memory, some responding clones were found, suggesting cross-reactive memory joined. Day 15 to 85 contracting clones showed balanced CD4/CD8; day 15 to 37 expanders favored CD4+.

The CDR3 has 15 amino acids. The V gene lost 5 bases and the J gene lost 4 bases, with 16 bases spanning the gap. CDR1 MGHDK and CDR2 SYGVNS come from the germline V gene. TCR alpha and TCR beta cDNA libraries carrying sample barcodes and UMIs were produced by 5'RACE using constant-segment primers. Via MiXCR, TCRdb re-called the 5' RACE reads, giving one row per CDR3 protein. In the table there are under 600,000 distinct CDR3 sequences, roughly 22% of which are singletons. Points on this clonotype: The antigen is undetermined.

This TCR derives from an adult woman who had mild COVID-19 (a few samples of this study predate the infection). Cell type and time point are not known. The chain joins TRBV25-1 to TRBJ2-3; D is ambiguous. What was sequenced was PBMCs or a T cell subset sorted from them (not recorded which). The CDR3: CASSSRLGVPDTQYF. For the CDR3, the DNA is TGTGCCAGCAGTTCCCGGCTTGGGGTTCCAGATACGCAGTATTTT. Full variable domain (rest looked up from reference TRBV25-1 and TRBJ2-3): EADIYQTPRYLVIGTGKKITLECSQTMGHDKMYWYQQDPGMELHLIHYSYGVNSTEKGDLSSESTVSRIRTEHFPLTLESARPSHTSQYLCASSSRLGVPDTQYFGPGTRLTVL.